This paragraph reports one T cell receptor beta chain. No antigen is known for it. TCRdb independently ran MiXCR on the 5' RACE reads; one entry per CDR3 protein. The sample records fewer than 300,000 distinct CDR3 sequences, over 15% being singletons. The data originate from a study of T-cell memory formation after mild COVID-19. The wider study: Largely donor-specific TCR clusters were found. Study-wide findings and caveats: Certain responding clones were present in pre-infection memory, suggesting participation of cross-reactive memory. Contracting clones from day 15 to 85 showed balanced CD4/CD8; later expanders favored CD4+. CD4+ contracting clones were mainly CM and EM; CD8+ ones, EMRA.

CDR1 MGHRA and CDR2 YSYEKL come from the germline V gene. V was shortened by 4 bases and J by 7 bases, with 17 bases between the two germline ends. There are 15 residues in the CDR3. The sequencing input was PBMCs or a T cell subset sorted from them (not recorded which). This receptor was obtained from a man younger than 35 who had mild COVID-19 (a few samples of this study predate the infection). Cell type and time point are not known. The V gene is TRBV4-1, the J gene TRBJ1-5; the D is unclear. The CDR3 nucleotides are TGCGCCAGCAGCCCTGATCTGAGCTCATGGCAGCCCCAGCATTTT. This translates into CASSPDLSSWQPQHF.